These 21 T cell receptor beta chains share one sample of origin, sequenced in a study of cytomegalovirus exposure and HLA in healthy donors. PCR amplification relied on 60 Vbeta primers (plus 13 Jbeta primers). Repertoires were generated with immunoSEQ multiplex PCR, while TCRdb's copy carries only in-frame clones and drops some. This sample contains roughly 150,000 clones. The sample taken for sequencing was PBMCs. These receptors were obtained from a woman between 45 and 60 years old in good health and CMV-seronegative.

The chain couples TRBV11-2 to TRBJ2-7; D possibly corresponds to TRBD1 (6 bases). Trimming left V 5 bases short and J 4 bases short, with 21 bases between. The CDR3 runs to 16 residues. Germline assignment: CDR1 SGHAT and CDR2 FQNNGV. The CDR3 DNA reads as TGTGCCAGCAGCCGAGCTAAGTGGGACACGAATTACGAGCAGTACTTC. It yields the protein CASSRAKWDTNYEQYF.

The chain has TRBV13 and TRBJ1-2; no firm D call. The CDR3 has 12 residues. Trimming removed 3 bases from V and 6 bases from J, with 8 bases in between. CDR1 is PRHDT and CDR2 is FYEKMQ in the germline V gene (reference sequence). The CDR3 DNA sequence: TGTGCCAGCAGCTTTGCGAGGCATGGCTACACCTTC. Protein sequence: CASSFARHGYTF. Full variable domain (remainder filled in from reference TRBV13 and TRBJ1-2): AAGVIQSPRHLIKEKRETATLKCYPIPRHDTVYWYQQGPGQDPQFLISFYEKMQSDKGSIPDRFSAQQFSDYHSELNMSSLELGDSALYFCASSFARHGYTFGSGTRLTVV.

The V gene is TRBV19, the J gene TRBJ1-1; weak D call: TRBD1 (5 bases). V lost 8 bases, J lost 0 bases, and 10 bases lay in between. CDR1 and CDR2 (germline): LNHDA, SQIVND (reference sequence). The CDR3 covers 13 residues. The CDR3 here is CASCAGLNTEAFF. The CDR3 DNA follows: TGTGCCAGTTGTGCAGGGCTGAACACTGAAGCTTTCTTT.

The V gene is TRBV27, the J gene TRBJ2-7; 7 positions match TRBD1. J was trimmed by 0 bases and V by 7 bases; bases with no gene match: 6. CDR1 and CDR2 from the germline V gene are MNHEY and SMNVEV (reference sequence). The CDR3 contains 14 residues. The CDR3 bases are TGTGCCAGCAATATAAGGGGGCCCTCCTACGAGCAGTACTTC. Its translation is CASNIRGPSYEQYF.

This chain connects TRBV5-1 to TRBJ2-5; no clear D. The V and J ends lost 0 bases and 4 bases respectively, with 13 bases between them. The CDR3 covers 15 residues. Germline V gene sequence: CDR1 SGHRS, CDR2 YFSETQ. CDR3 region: CASSLVYSQRETQYF. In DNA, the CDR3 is TGCGCCAGCAGCTTGGTTTATTCACAGAGAGAGACCCAGTACTTC.

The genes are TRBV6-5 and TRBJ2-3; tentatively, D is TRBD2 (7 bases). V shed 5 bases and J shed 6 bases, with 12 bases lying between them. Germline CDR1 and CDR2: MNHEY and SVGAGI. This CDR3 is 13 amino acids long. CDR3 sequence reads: CASSRAGADTQYF. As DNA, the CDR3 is TGTGCCAGCAGTAGGGCGGGGGCCGATACGCAGTATTTT.

The CDR3 DNA reads TGTGCCAGCAGGGACAGGGGGCCTGAAGCTTTCTTT. Translating it yields CASRDRGPEAFF. V and J are TRBV2 and TRBJ1-1; 11 bases line up with TRBD1. This CDR3 contains 12 residues. V shed 6 bases, J shed 6 bases, and the junction held 0 bases outside the gene matches. Germline V gene sequence: CDR1 SNHLY, CDR2 FYNNEI. Combining the CDR3 with reference TRBV2 and TRBJ1-1 gives the whole variable domain EPEVTQTPSHQVTQMGQEVILRCVPISNHLYFYWYRQILGQKVEFLVSFYNNEISEKSEIFDDQFSVERPDGSNFTLKIRSTKLEDSAMYFCASRDRGPEAFFGQGTRLTVV.

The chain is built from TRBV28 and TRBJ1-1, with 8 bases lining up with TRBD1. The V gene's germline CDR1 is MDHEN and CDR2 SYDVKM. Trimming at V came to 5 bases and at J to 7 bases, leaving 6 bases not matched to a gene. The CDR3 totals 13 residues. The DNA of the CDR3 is TGTGCCAGCAGTGGACAGGGAAATTTTGAAGCTTTCTTT. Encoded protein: CASSGQGNFEAFF.

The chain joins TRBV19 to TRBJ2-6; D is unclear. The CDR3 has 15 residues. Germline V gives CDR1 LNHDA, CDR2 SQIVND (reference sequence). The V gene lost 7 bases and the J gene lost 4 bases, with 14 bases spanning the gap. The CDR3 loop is CASTPMESGANVLTF. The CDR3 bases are TGTGCCAGTACCCCAATGGAGTCCGGGGCCAACGTCCTGACTTTC. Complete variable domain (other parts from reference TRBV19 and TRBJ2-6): DGGITQSPKYLFRKEGQNVTLSCEQNLNHDAMYWYRQDPGQGLRLIYYSQIVNDFQKGDIAEGYSVSREKKESFPLTVTSAQKNPTAFYLCASTPMESGANVLTFGAGSRLTVL.

This chain's CDR3 is CASSLLAGQETQYF. The CDR3 DNA follows: TGCGCCAGCAGCTTGTTAGCGGGGCAAGAGACCCAGTACTTC. The chain recombines TRBV5-1 with TRBJ2-5; TRBD2 agrees at 8 bases. The length of the CDR3 is 14 residues. Germline V lookup: CDR1 SGHRS, CDR2 YFSETQ. The ends lost 1 base at V and 2 bases at J; junction bases unmatched: 1.

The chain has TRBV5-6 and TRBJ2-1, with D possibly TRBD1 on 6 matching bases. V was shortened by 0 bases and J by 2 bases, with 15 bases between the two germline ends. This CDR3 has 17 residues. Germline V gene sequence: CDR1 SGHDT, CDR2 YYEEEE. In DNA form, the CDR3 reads TGTGCCAGCAGCTTGGAGAGTCTGGGGGCTACCTACAATGAGCAGTTCTTC. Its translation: CASSLESLGATYNEQFF.

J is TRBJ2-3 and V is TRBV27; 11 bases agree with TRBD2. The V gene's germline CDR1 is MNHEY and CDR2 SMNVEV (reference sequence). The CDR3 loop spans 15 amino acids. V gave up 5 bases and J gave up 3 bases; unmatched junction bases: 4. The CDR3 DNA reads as TGTGCCAGCAGTACTCTAGCGGGGGGAACAGATACGCAGTATTTT. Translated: CASSTLAGGTDTQYF.

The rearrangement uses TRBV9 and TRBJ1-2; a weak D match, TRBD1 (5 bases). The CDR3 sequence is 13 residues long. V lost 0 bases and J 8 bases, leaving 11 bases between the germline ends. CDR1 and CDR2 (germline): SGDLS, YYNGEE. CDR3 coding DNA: TGTGCCAGCAGCGTAGAGGGGCGGGGAGGCTACACCTTC. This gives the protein CASSVEGRGGYTF.

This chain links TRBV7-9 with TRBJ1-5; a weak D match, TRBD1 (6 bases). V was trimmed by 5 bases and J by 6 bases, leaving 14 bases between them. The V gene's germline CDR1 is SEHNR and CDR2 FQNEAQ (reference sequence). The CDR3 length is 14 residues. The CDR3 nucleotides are TGTGCCAGCAGCCAATGGGACATGAGTCAGCCCCAGCATTTT. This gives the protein CASSQWDMSQPQHF.

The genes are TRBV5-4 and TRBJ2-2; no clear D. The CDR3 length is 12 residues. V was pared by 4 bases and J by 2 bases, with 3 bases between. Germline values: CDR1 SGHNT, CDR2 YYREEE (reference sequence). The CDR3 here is CASSTNTGELFF. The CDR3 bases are TGTGCCAGCAGCACAAACACCGGGGAGCTGTTTTTT. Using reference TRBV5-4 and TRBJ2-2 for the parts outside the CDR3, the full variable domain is ETGVTQSPTHLIKTRGQQVTLRCSSQSGHNTVSWYQQALGQGPQFIFQYYREEENGRGNFPPRFSGLQFPNYSSELNVNALELDDSALYLCASSTNTGELFFGEGSRLTVL.

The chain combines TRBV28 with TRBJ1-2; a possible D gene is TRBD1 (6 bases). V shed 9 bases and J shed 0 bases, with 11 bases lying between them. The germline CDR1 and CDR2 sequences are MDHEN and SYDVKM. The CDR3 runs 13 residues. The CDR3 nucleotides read TGTGCCAGTTTTAACAGGGCTAACTATGGCTACACCTTC. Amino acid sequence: CASFNRANYGYTF.

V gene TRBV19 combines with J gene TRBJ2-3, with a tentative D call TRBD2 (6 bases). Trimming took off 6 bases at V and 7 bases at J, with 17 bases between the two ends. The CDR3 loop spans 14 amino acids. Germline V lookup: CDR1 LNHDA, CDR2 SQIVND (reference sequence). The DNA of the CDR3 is TGTGCCAGTAGAGTAGGAGGGTTGGGCCATACGCAGTATTTT. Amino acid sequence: CASRVGGLGHTQYF.

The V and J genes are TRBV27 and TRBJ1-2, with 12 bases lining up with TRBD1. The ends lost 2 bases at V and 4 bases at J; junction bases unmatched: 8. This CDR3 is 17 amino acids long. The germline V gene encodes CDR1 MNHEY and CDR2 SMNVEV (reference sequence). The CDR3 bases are TGTGCCAGCAGTTTACTAGAAGGGACAGGGGGCAGCTATGGCTACACCTTC. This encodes CASSLLEGTGGSYGYTF.

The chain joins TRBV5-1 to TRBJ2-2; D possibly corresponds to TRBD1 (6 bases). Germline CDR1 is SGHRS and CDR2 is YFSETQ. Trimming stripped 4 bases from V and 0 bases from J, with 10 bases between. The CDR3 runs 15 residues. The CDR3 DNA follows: TGCGCCAGCAGCCAGGGGCTATCGAACACCGGGGAGCTGTTTTTT. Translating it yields CASSQGLSNTGELFF.

The chain's CDR3 is CASSHGKLYEQYF. CDR3 nucleotide sequence: TGCGCCAGCAGCCATGGTAAACTTTACGAGCAGTACTTC. The rearrangement uses TRBV4-1 and TRBJ2-7; D not resolved. Trimming removed 3 bases from V and 4 bases from J, with 10 bases in between. The CDR3 loop spans 13 amino acids. The germline V gene has CDR1 MGHRA and CDR2 YSYEKL.

CDR3 nucleotides: TGTGCCAGTAGTATTGCTGACAGGGGTTTCTACGAGCAGTACTTC. Its protein product is CASSIADRGFYEQYF. V gene TRBV19 combines with J gene TRBJ2-7; 8 positions agree with TRBD1. Germline assignment: CDR1 LNHDA and CDR2 SQIVND (reference sequence). This CDR3 is 15 amino acids long. V shed 3 bases and J 3 bases; nucleotides not matched to a gene: 7.